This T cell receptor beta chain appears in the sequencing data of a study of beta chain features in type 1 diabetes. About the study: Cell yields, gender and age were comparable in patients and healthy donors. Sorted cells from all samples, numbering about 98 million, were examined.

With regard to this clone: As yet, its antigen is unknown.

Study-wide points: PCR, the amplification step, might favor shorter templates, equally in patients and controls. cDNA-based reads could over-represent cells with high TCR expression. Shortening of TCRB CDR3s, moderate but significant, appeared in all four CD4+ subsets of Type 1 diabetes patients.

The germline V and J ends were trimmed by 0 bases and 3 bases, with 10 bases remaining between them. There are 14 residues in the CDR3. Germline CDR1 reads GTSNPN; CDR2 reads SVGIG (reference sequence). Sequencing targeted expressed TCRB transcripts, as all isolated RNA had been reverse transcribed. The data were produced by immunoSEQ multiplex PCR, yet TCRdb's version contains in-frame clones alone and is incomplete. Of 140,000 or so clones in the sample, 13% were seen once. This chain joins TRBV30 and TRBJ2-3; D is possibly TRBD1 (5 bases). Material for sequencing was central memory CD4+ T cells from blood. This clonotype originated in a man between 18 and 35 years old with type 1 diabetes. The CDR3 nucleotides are TGTGCCTGGAGTGTGGGGCTAGGGACAGATACGCAGTATTTT. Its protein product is CAWSVGLGTDTQYF.